The present entry profiles one T cell receptor beta chain with its context. The record originates from a study of T cell clones after liver transplantation. Study-wide background: Post-transplant blood was tracked for graft-donor-reactive T cell clones identified in a pre-transplant mixed lymphocyte reaction.

The CDR3 extends over 15 amino acids. The V segment lost 4 bases and the J segment 1 base; nucleotides outside the gene matches: 4. CDR1 is SGHRS, CDR2 YFSETQ, per germline. This table comes from immunoSEQ multiplex PCR, and its TCRdb copy is limited to in-frame clones, with some not included. The table includes over 14,000 clones, 80% to 95% detected once. Thawed unstimulated PBMCs were FACS-sorted by CD3, CD4 and CD8 into two populations. The sample here was CD8+ T cells from blood, taken before liver transplant. The clonotype was recovered from a human donor who received a liver transplant. J is TRBJ2-3 and V is TRBV5-1, with 9 bases that match TRBD1. CDR3 amino acids: CASSIRDRGTDTQYF. The CDR3 bases are TGCGCCAGCAGCATAAGGGACAGGGGCACAGATACGCAGTATTTT. Full variable domain (remainder filled in from reference TRBV5-1 and TRBJ2-3): KAGVTQTPRYLIKTRGQQVTLSCSPISGHRSVSWYQQTPGQGLQFLFEYFSETQRNKGNFPGRFSGRQFSNSRSEMNVSTLELGDSALYLCASSIRDRGTDTQYFGPGTRLTVL.